This TCR beta chain derives from a study of T cells after yellow fever vaccination. The CDR3 extends over 13 amino acids. CDR1 ENHRY and CDR2 SYGVKD come from the germline V gene. V lost 2 bases, J lost 8 bases, and 9 bases lay in between. TCRdb reprocessed the 5' RACE reads via MiXCR and lists one record per CDR3 protein. The sample comprises nearly 350,000 distinct CDR3 sequences, less than 9.5% of which are singletons, and approximately 18% rests with the top ten. The specimen was PBMCs, collected about 41 days after the first yellow fever vaccination. The TCR was taken from a man between 18 and 35 years old who received the YFV17D yellow fever vaccine. V is TRBV10-3 and J is TRBJ1-4; D unresolved. In DNA form, the CDR3 reads TGTGCCATCAGTGAGAACCTAAGAGAAAAACTGTTTTTT. Protein sequence: CAISENLREKLFF.